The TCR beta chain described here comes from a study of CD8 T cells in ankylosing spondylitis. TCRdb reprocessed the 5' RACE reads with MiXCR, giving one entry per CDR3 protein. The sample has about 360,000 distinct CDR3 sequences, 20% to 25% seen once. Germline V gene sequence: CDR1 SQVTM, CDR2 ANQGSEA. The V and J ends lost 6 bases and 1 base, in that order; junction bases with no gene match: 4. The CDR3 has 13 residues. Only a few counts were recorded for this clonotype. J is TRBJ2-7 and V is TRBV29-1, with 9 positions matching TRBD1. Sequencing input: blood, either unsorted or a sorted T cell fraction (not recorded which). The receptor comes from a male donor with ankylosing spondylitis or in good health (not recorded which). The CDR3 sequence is CSVTGGKSYEQYF. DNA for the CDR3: TGCAGCGTCACAGGGGGCAAATCCTACGAGCAGTACTTC.